This T cell receptor (beta chain) was recorded in a study of blood T cell repertoires in COVID-19. Across the whole study: Samples representing acute and convalescent COVID-19 were sourced from the United States, Italy and Spain.

Here immunoSEQ multiplex PCR was the method, and the copy in TCRdb shows in-frame clones only, minus some. The data hold approximately 40,000 clones, with just over 90% observed a single time. Sequencing was carried out using peripheral blood. The TCR sequence derives from a human donor in a cohort sampled during active COVID-19.

CDR3 residues: CASALLAGIAKNIQYF. The CDR3 nucleotides read TGTGCCAGTGCCCTCCTAGCGGGAATAGCCAAAAACATTCAGTACTTC. The genes are TRBV19 and TRBJ2-4; 9 bases match TRBD2. J lost 0 bases, V lost 8 bases, and 8 bases had no gene match. This CDR3 spans 16 amino acids. From germline, CDR1 is LNHDA and CDR2 SQIVND (reference sequence). Filled out from reference TRBV19 and TRBJ2-4, the complete variable domain reads DGGITQSPKYLFRKEGQNVTLSCEQNLNHDAMYWYRQDPGQGLRLIYYSQIVNDFQKGDIAEGYSVSREKKESFPLTVTSAQKNPTAFYLCASALLAGIAKNIQYFGAGTRLSVL.